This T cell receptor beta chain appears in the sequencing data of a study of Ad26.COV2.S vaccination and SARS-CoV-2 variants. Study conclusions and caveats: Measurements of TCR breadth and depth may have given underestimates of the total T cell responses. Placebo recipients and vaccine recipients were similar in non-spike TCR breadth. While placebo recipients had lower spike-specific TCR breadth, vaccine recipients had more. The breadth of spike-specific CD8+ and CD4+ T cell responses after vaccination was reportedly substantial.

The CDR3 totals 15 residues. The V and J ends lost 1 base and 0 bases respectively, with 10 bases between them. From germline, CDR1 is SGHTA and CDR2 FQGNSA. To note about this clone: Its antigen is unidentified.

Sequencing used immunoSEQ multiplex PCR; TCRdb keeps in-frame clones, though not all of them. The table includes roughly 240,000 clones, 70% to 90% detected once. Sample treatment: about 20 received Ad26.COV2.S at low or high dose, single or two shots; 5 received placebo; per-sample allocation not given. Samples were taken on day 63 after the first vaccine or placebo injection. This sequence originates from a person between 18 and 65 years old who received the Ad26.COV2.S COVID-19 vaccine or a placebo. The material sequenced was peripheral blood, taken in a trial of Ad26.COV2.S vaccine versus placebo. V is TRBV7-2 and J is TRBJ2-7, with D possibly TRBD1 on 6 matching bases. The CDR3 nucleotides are TGTGCCAGCAGCTTAGACAGGGCCTTCTCCTACGAGCAGTACTTC. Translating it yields CASSLDRAFSYEQYF.